These T cell receptor beta chains were read from a single sample in a study of T cell changes during pregnancy in multiple sclerosis. Profiled with immunoSEQ multiplex PCR; TCRdb holds only in-frame clones, not every one. The sample records some 30,000 clones, about 91% being singletons. The starting material was CD8+ T cells from peripheral blood mononuclear cells, obtained after pregnancy. Receptors were obtained from a female donor with multiple sclerosis, enrolled in a pregnancy study. CDR3s include the opening cysteine and the closing phenylalanine or tryptophan. Each record gives: J gene, D gene, V gene, CDR3 protein, CDR3 DNA. D genes are given only for firm matches.

J gene: TRBJ2-1
D gene: TRBD2
V gene: TRBV11-1
CDR3 protein: CASRGTSGPYNEQFF
CDR3 DNA: TGTGCCAGCAGGGGCACTAGCGGCCCCTACAATGAGCAGTTCTTC

J gene: TRBJ1-1
D gene: .
V gene: TRBV16
CDR3 protein: CASSRATGNTEAFF
CDR3 DNA: TGTGCCAGCAGTCGCGCGACAGGGAACACTGAAGCTTTCTTT

J gene: TRBJ2-2
D gene: .
V gene: TRBV7-8
CDR3 protein: CASSQDWGGDSDGELFF
CDR3 DNA: TGTGCCAGCAGCCAGGACTGGGGTGGCGATTCGGACGGGGAGCTGTTTTTT

J gene: TRBJ2-1
D gene: .
V gene: TRBV28
CDR3 protein: CASSVVRESNEQFF
CDR3 DNA: TGTGCCAGCAGTGTGGTTCGGGAATCCAATGAGCAGTTCTTC

J gene: TRBJ2-3
D gene: .
V gene: TRBV28
CDR3 protein: CASSFESTDTQYF
CDR3 DNA: TGTGCCAGCAGTTTCGAGAGCACAGATACGCAGTATTTT

J gene: TRBJ2-1
D gene: TRBD2
V gene: TRBV7-8
CDR3 protein: CASSKLAGGYNEQFF
CDR3 DNA: TGTGCCAGCAGCAAACTAGCGGGAGGTTACAATGAGCAGTTCTTC

J gene: TRBJ2-1
D gene: .
V gene: TRBV7-9
CDR3 protein: CASSINTGTLYNEQFF
CDR3 DNA: TGTGCCAGCAGCATCAATACCGGGACACTGTACAATGAGCAGTTCTTC

J gene: TRBJ2-3
D gene: .
V gene: TRBV5-6
CDR3 protein: CASSGLGTDTQYF
CDR3 DNA: TGTGCCAGCAGCGGGCTTGGCACAGATACGCAGTATTTT

J gene: TRBJ2-3
D gene: TRBD2
V gene: TRBV11-1
CDR3 protein: CASSLGTSGSTDTQYF
CDR3 DNA: TGTGCCAGCAGCTTAGGGACTAGCGGTAGCACAGATACGCAGTATTTT

J gene: TRBJ2-3
D gene: TRBD2
V gene: TRBV28
CDR3 protein: CASRPLTLAGATDTQYF
CDR3 DNA: TGTGCCAGCAGGCCCTTAACGCTAGCGGGAGCCACAGATACGCAGTATTTT

J gene: TRBJ2-5
D gene: TRBD1
V gene: TRBV15
CDR3 protein: CATSRDRTGVWETQYF
CDR3 DNA: TGTGCCACCAGCAGAGACAGGACAGGGGTATGGGAGACCCAGTACTTC

J gene: TRBJ2-3
D gene: .
V gene: TRBV2
CDR3 protein: CASSEGTFSTDTQYF
CDR3 DNA: TGTGCCAGCAGTGAGGGGACTTTCAGCACAGATACGCAGTATTTT

J gene: TRBJ2-3
D gene: TRBD2
V gene: TRBV4-1
CDR3 protein: CASSQPLSGTSGTYNTDTQYF
CDR3 DNA: TGCGCCAGCAGCCAACCGCTCTCCGGGACTAGCGGGACTTATAACACAGATACGCAGTATTTT

J gene: TRBJ1-4
D gene: TRBD1
V gene: TRBV30
CDR3 protein: CAWSVIRGQGDEKLFF
CDR3 DNA: TGTGCCTGGAGTGTAATTCGGGGACAGGGGGATGAAAAACTGTTTTTT

J gene: TRBJ2-3
D gene: TRBD2
V gene: TRBV27
CDR3 protein: CASSPEAGRADTQYF
CDR3 DNA: TGTGCCAGCAGTCCCGAAGCGGGAAGGGCAGATACGCAGTATTTT

J gene: TRBJ2-7
D gene: TRBD2
V gene: TRBV4-3
CDR3 protein: CASSRGLAGVYEQYF
CDR3 DNA: TGCGCCAGCAGCCGTGGACTAGCGGGAGTCTACGAGCAGTACTTC

J gene: TRBJ2-4
D gene: .
V gene: TRBV9
CDR3 protein: CASSSGAGPPGDQYF
CDR3 DNA: TGTGCCAGCAGCTCTGGTGCGGGCCCCCCCGGCGATCAGTACTTC

J gene: TRBJ2-7
D gene: TRBD2
V gene: TRBV7-2
CDR3 protein: CASSLAAHSGRPGEQYF
CDR3 DNA: TGTGCCAGCAGCTTAGCGGCTCATAGCGGGAGGCCGGGGGAGCAGTACTTC

J gene: TRBJ2-1
D gene: .
V gene: TRBV6-4
CDR3 protein: CASSDNLSGAGEQFF
CDR3 DNA: TGTGCCAGCAGTGACAATCTAAGCGGAGCAGGTGAGCAGTTCTTC

J gene: TRBJ2-2
D gene: .
V gene: TRBV29-1
CDR3 protein: CSVETGAGELFF
CDR3 DNA: TGCAGCGTTGAGACCGGGGCCGGGGAGCTGTTTTTT

J gene: TRBJ2-1
D gene: TRBD2
V gene: TRBV4-2
CDR3 protein: CASSPKGTSGSDEQFF
CDR3 DNA: TGTGCCAGCAGCCCAAAAGGGACTAGCGGGAGTGATGAGCAGTTCTTC